This paragraph reports one T cell receptor (beta chain). Its specificity is unknown. The CDR3 spans 14 residues. CDR1 is DFQATT, CDR2 SNEGSKA, per germline (reference sequence). The junction had 6 bases not matched to a gene; V was cut back by 3 bases and J by 7 bases. TCRdb ran MiXCR on the 5' RACE reads and lists one entry per CDR3 protein. The repertoire holds about 240,000 distinct CDR3 sequences, 6.9% seen once, with approximately 0.85% in the top ten. This sample is drawn from a study of T cells after yellow fever vaccination. Study-wide results and caveats: Although most clonotypes did not, a small share appeared in both CD4 and CD8 compartments.

The rearrangement links TRBV20-1 to TRBJ1-2, with 12 positions matching TRBD1. The TCR was taken from a man aged 25 to 40 who received the YFV17D yellow fever vaccine. The starting material was CD4+ T cells sorted from PBMCs, obtained 15 days after the yellow fever booster vaccination. The CDR3 DNA reads TGCAGTGCTAGTCCGGGACAGGGGGCCGGTGGCTACACCTTC. It specifies CSASPGQGAGGYTF.